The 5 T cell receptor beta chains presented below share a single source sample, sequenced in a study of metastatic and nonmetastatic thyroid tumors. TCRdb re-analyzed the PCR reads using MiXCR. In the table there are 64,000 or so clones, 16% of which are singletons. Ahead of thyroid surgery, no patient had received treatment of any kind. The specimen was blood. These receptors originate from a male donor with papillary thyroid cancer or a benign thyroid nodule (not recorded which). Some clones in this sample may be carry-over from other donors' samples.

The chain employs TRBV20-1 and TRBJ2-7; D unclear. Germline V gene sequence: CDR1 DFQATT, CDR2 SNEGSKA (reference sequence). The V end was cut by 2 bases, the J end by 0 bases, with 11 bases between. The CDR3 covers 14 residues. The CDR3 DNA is TGCAGTGCTAGACCCCCTGGGCTCTCCTACGAGCAGTACGTC. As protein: CSARPPGLSYEQYV.

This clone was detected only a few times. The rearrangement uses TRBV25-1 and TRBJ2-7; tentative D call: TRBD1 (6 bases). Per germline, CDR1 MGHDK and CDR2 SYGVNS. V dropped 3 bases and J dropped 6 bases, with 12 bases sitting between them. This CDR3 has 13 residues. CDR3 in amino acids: CASSDSNRVEQYF. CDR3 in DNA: TGTGCCAGCAGTGACTCCAACAGGGTCGAGCAGTACTTC.

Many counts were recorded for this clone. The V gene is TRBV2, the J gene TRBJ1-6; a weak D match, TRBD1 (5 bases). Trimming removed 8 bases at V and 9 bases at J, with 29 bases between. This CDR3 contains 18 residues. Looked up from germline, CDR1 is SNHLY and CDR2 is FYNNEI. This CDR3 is CASSLQGGSRDMGSPLHF. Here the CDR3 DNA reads TGTGCCAGCTCTCTTCAGGGTGGAAGCCGAGATATGGGTTCACCCCTCCACTTT.

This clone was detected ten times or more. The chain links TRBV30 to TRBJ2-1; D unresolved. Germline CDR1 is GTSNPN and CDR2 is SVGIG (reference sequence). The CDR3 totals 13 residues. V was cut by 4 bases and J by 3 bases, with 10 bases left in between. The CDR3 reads CAWTPGYYNEQFF. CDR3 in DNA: TGTGCCTGGACCCCCGGTTACTACAATGAGCAGTTCTTC.

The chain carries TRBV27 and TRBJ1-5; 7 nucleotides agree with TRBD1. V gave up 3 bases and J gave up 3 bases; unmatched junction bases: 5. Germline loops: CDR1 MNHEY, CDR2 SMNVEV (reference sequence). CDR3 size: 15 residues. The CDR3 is CASSLVQGNNQPQHF. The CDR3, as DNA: TGTGCCAGCAGTTTGGTACAGGGGAACAATCAGCCCCAGCATTTT.